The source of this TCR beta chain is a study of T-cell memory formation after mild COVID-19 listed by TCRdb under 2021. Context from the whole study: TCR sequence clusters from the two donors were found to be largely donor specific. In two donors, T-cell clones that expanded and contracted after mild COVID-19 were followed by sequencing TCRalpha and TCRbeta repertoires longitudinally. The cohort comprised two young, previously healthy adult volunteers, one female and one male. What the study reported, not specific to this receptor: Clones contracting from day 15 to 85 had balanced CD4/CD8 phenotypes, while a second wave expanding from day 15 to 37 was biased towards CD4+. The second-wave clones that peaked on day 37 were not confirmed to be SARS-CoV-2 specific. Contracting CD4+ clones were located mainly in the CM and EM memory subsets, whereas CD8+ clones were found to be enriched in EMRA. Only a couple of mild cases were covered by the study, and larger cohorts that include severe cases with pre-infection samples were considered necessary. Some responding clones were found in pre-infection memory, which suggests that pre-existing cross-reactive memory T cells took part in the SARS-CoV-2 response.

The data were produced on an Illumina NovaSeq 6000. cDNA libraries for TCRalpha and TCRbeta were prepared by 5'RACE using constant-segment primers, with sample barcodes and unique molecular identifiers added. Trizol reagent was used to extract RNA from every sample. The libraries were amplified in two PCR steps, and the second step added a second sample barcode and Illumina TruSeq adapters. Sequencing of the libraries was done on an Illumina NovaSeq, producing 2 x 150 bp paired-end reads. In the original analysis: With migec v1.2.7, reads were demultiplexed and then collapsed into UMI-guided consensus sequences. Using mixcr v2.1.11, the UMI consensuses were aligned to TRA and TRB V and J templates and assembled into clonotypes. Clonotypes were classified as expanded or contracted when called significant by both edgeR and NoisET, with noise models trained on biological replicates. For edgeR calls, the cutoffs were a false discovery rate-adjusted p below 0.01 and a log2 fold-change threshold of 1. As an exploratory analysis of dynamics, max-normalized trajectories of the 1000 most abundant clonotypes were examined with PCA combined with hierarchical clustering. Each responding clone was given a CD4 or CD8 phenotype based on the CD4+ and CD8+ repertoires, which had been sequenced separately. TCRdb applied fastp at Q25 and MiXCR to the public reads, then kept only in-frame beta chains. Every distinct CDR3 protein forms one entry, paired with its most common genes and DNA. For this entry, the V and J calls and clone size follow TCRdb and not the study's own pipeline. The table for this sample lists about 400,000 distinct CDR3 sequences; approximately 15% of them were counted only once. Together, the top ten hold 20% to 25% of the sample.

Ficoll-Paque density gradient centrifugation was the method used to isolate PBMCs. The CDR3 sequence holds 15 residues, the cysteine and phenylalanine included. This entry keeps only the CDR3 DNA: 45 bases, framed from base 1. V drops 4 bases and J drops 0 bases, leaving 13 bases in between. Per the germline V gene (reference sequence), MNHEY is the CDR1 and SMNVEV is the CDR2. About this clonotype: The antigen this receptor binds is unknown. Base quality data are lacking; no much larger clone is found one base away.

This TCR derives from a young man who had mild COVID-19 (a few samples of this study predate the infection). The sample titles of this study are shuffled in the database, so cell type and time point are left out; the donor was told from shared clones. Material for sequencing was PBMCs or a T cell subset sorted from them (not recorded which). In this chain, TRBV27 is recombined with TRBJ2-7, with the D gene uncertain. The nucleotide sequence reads TGTGCCAGCAGTTGGAAGGCTTCGAGCTCCTACGAGCAGTACTTC. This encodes CASSWKASSSYEQYF.